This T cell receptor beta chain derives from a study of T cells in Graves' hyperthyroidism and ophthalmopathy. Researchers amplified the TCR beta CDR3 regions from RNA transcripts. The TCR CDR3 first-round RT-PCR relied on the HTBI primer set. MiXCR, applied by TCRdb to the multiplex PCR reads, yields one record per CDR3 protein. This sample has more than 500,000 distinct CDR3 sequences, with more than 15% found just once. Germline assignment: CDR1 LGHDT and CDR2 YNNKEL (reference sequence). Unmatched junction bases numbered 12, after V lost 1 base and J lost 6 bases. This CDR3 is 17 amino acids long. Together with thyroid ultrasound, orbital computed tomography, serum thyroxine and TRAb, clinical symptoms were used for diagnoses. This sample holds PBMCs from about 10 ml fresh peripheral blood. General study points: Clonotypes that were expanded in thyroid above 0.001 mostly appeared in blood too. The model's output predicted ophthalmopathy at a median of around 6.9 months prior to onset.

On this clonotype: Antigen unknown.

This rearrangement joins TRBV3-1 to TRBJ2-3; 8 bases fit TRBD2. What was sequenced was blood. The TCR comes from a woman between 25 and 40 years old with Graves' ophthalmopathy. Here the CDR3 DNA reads TGTGCCAGCAGCCAAGCGTTTCAACGGGAGGGCCGGGATACGCAGTATTTT. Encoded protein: CASSQAFQREGRDTQYF.